The T cell receptor (beta chain) described here comes from a study of graft-versus-host responses after intestinal transplantation. About the study: The recipients all started with anti-thymocyte globulin induction and then took tacrolimus and steroids for about three years. Study-wide results and caveats: Some patients had graft-donor T cell macrochimerism, and their allografts showed high graft-versus-host to host-versus-graft clonal ratios. Some GvH clones were seen earlier in gut or blood, suggesting intestinal origin.

The germline V gene encodes CDR1 SGHRS and CDR2 YFSETQ. The CDR3 totals 15 residues. The V segment lost 0 bases and the J segment 11 bases; nucleotides outside the gene matches: 8. Sequenced by immunoSEQ multiplex PCR; TCRdb stores in-frame clones only, minus some. This table has about 98,000 clones, roughly 82% appearing once. Concerning this clone itself: Its antigen remains unknown.

This chain joins TRBV5-1 and TRBJ1-6; 7 nucleotides line up with TRBD1. The material was PBMCs, obtained 255 days after intestinal transplant. This TCR was sampled from a human patient who received an intestinal transplant, so some T cells may come from the graft donor. The CDR3 DNA reads TGCGCCAGCAGCTTGGACGGGACAGTTTTGACACCCCTCCACTTT. Amino acid sequence: CASSLDGTVLTPLHF.